These T cell receptor beta chains were read from a single sample in a study of blood T cell repertoires in COVID-19. Data came from immunoSEQ multiplex PCR; TCRdb stores just in-frame clones and leaves some out. The sample contains over 150,000 clones, approximately 80% of which appear only once. The source material was peripheral blood. These receptors were taken from a woman aged 60-75 years with acute or convalescent COVID-19. Each CDR3 is given with its conserved first and last residue. Each record gives: J gene, D gene, clone size, V gene, CDR3 protein, CDR3 DNA. A D gene is named only where the DNA matches it firmly. Clone size is not always given. Where it is, it says once, few, many or a class for expanded clones.

TRBJ2-6 - - TRBV18 CASSRLEATSGANVLTF TGTGCCAGCTCACGTTTGGAGGCCACCTCTGGGGCCAACGTCCTGACTTTC
TRBJ1-5 - - TRBV6-5 CASSYSGGPNQPQHF TGTGCCAGCAGTTACTCTGGGGGCCCTAATCAGCCCCAGCATTTT
TRBJ1-1 - - TRBV7-2 CASSLGAGVGNTEAFF TGTGCCAGCAGCTTAGGGGCAGGGGTGGGGAACACTGAAGCTTTCTTT
TRBJ1-1 - once TRBV29-1 CSVEDTGLGNTEAFF TGCAGCGTTGAAGATACAGGGTTGGGGAACACTGAAGCTTTCTTT
TRBJ2-1 TRBD1 few TRBV6-5 CASTSPGGVNEQFF TGTGCCAGCACCTCCCCAGGGGGAGTCAATGAGCAGTTCTTC
TRBJ2-2 TRBD1 once TRBV3-1/TRBV3-2 CASSQRTGSDTGELFF TGTGCCAGCAGCCAGAGGACAGGGTCGGACACCGGGGAGCTGTTTTTT
TRBJ2-7 TRBD1 - TRBV6-5 CASRRTGRSGEQYF TGTGCCAGCAGGCGGACAGGGCGGTCGGGCGAGCAGTACTTC
TRBJ1-3 - - TRBV28 CATMDSSGNTIYF TGTGCCACTATGGACAGCTCTGGAAACACCATATATTTT
TRBJ1-2 - few TRBV7-2 CASSPREVGFYGYTF TGTGCCAGCAGTCCTAGGGAGGTGGGTTTCTATGGCTACACCTTC
TRBJ2-1 TRBD2 - TRBV28 CASSRGLAGGYNEQFF TGTGCCAGCAGCCGCGGACTAGCGGGGGGCTACAATGAGCAGTTCTTC
TRBJ1-2 TRBD1 - TRBV24-1 CATSDIGTGGVPGYTF TGTGCCACCAGTGATATCGGGACAGGGGGCGTCCCTGGCTACACCTTC
TRBJ2-7 TRBD1 few TRBV5-1 CASSWDRGFEQYF TGCGCCAGCAGCTGGGACAGGGGGTTCGAGCAGTACTTC
TRBJ1-6 - - TRBV27 CASSQRNNSPLHF TGTGCCAGCAGTCAGCGGAATAATTCACCCCTCCACTTT
TRBJ1-5 - - TRBV19 CACGGGNQPQHF TGTGCCTGTGGGGGGGGGAATCAGCCCCAGCATTTT
TRBJ1-5 - few TRBV6-6 CASSTQPQHF TGTGCCAGCAGTACACAGCCCCAGCATTTT
TRBJ1-5 - - TRBV27 CASSATGFNQPQHF TGTGCCAGCAGTGCAACAGGGTTCAATCAGCCCCAGCATTTT
TRBJ2-3 - - TRBV19 CASSIVGGSTDTQYF TGTGCCAGTAGTATAGTCGGGGGAAGCACAGATACGCAGTATTTT
TRBJ1-6 - - TRBV7-2 CASSNWGGNSPLHF TGTGCCAGCAGCAACTGGGGGGGGAATTCACCCCTCCACTTT
TRBJ2-5 - - TRBV19 CASSEQGVGTQYF TGTGCCAGTAGTGAACAGGGTGTCGGGACCCAGTACTTC
TRBJ2-1 - - TRBV7-3 CASSLRSDGNEQFF TGTGCCAGCAGCTTAAGGTCAGACGGGAATGAGCAGTTCTTC
TRBJ1-1 TRBD1 few TRBV6-2/TRBV6-3 CASSYPGGHMNTEAFF TGTGCCAGCAGTTACCCAGGGGGCCACATGAACACTGAAGCTTTCTTT
TRBJ1-3 - - TRBV5-1 CASSLVQGSGNTIYF TGCGCCAGCAGCTTGGTGCAGGGATCCGGAAACACCATATATTTT
TRBJ1-2 - - TRBV6-5 CASSYDRTPLQGYTF TGTGCCAGCAGTTACGACAGGACGCCGCTTCAAGGCTACACCTTC
TRBJ2-5 TRBD1 - TRBV27 CASSPYSDRGLAQYF TGTGCCAGCAGTCCCTACTCCGACAGGGGGCTGGCCCAGTACTTC
TRBJ2-7 - - TRBV6-5 CASSYDLSGDYEQYF TGTGCCAGCAGTTACGATTTGTCGGGGGATTACGAGCAGTACTTC
TRBJ1-6 - - TRBV11-2 CASSRGPNYNSPLHF TGTGCCAGCAGCCGAGGCCCGAACTATAATTCACCCCTCCACTTT
TRBJ2-1 - - TRBV9 CASSSGHNSYNEQFF TGTGCCAGCAGCTCGGGACACAACTCCTACAATGAGCAGTTCTTC
TRBJ2-1 TRBD2 - TRBV6-6 CASSYLVAGGPNEQFF TGTGCCAGCAGTTACTTGGTAGCGGGGGGTCCCAATGAGCAGTTCTTC
TRBJ2-5 TRBD2 - TRBV9 CASSGLAENQETQYF TGTGCCAGCAGCGGACTAGCGGAAAACCAAGAGACCCAGTACTTC
TRBJ1-5 - - TRBV7-9 CASSSWRKVQPQHF TGTGCCAGCAGCAGCTGGAGGAAAGTTCAGCCCCAGCATTTT
TRBJ1-2 TRBD1 - TRBV24-1 CATSDPDRGYGYTF TGTGCCACCAGTGATCCCGACAGGGGCTATGGCTACACCTTC
TRBJ2-7 - - TRBV7-7 CASSLEEGIAYEQYF TGTGCTAGCAGCTTAGAAGAGGGAATTGCCTACGAGCAGTACTTC
TRBJ2-2 TRBD1 - TRBV27 CASSLGQGVGGELFF TGTGCCAGCAGTTTGGGACAGGGTGTCGGCGGGGAGCTGTTTTTT
TRBJ2-7 - - TRBV5-1 CATKQGTNYEQYF TGCGCCACCAAACAGGGAACCAACTACGAGCAGTACTTC
TRBJ2-7 - - TRBV6-2/TRBV6-3 CASSPFYEQYF TGTGCCAGCAGTCCCTTCTACGAGCAGTACTTC
TRBJ2-3 - - TRBV14 CASSQVAGLAQYF TGTGCCAGCAGCCAAGTCGCAGGATTGGCGCAGTATTTT
TRBJ2-5 - - TRBV30 CAWAQETQYF TGTGCCTGGGCTCAAGAGACCCAGTACTTC
TRBJ1-2 - - TRBV5-4 CASSLETVYGYTF TGTGCCAGCAGCTTAGAGACAGTCTATGGCTACACCTTC
TRBJ1-5 TRBD1 - TRBV2 CASSENWGWTGADDYNQPQHF TGTGCCAGCAGTGAAAATTGGGGTTGGACAGGGGCCGACGATTACAATCAGCCCCAGCATTTT
TRBJ2-3 TRBD1 few TRBV6-4 CASSDSNGASRGDTQYF TGTGCCAGCAGTGACAGTAACGGCGCTAGCAGGGGGGATACGCAGTATTTT
TRBJ1-6 TRBD1 - TRBV5-1 CASSQGTGENNSPLHF TGCGCCAGCAGCCAAGGTACAGGGGAGAATAATTCACCCCTCCACTTT
TRBJ2-7 TRBD2 - TRBV2 CASSEGRGGRSYEQYF TGTGCCAGCAGTGAAGGGCGGGGGGGCCGAAGCTACGAGCAGTACTTC
TRBJ1-2 TRBD1 - TRBV12-3/TRBV12-4 CASTQGASGYTF TGTGCCAGCACACAGGGGGCCAGTGGCTACACCTTC
TRBJ2-7 - once TRBV10-3 CAISLGSEQYF TGTGCCATCAGTCTCGGGTCCGAGCAGTACTTC
TRBJ1-5 - - TRBV18 CASSLQRRDQPQHF TGTGCCAGCTCACTTCAACGACGGGATCAGCCCCAGCATTTT
TRBJ2-3 - - TRBV7-2 CASSLDISTDTQYF TGTGCCAGCAGCTTAGACATTAGCACAGATACGCAGTATTTT
TRBJ1-2 - - TRBV28 CASSSLLGTPTTSNYGYTF TGTGCCAGCAGTTCCCTATTGGGGACACCAACCACCTCTAACTATGGCTACACCTTC
TRBJ1-3 - - TRBV7-2 CASSLEGGPGNTIYF TGTGCCAGCAGCTTAGAGGGAGGGCCTGGAAACACCATATATTTT
TRBJ1-1 TRBD1 - TRBV3-1/TRBV3-2 CASSRGTATNTEAFF TGTGCCAGCAGCCGCGGGACAGCCACGAACACTGAAGCTTTCTTT